Below are 17 T cell receptor beta chains sequenced from a single sample in a study of Graves' ophthalmopathy and Graves' hyperthyroidism. Amplified material comprised TCR beta CDR3 regions derived from RNA transcripts. RT-PCR with HTBI primers came first, then second-round multiplex PCR. TCRdb analysed the multiplex PCR reads with MiXCR anew, one entry per CDR3 protein. The sample carries roughly 600,000 distinct CDR3 sequences, just under 40% recorded once. The sequenced sample consisted of peripheral blood or thyroid tissue (not recorded which). These receptors were taken from an adult man with Graves' hyperthyroidism.

A single count supports this clonotype. This chain joins TRBV15 and TRBJ2-1; no firm D call. The V end was cut by 2 bases, the J end by 8 bases, with 13 bases between. This CDR3 comprises 14 residues. Germline V gene lookup returns CDR1 LNHNV and CDR2 YYDKDF (reference sequence). The CDR3 DNA follows: TGTGCCACCAGCAGACTTCCCGGTGCGGATGAGCAGTTCTTC. It specifies CATSRLPGADEQFF.

V gene TRBV6-5 combines with J gene TRBJ2-3; D is undetermined. CDR1 is MNHEY and CDR2 is SVGAGI in the germline V gene. V was shortened by 0 bases and J by 5 bases, with 6 bases between the two germline ends. The CDR3 is made up of 13 amino acids. The CDR3 loop reads CASSYSTGDTQYF. The CDR3 DNA follows: TGTGCCAGCAGTTACTCGACGGGAGATACGCAGTATTTT.

The rearrangement links TRBV2 to TRBJ2-5; 9 bases map to TRBD1. This CDR3 contains 15 residues. The germline gives CDR1 SNHLY, CDR2 FYNNEI. Trimming took 6 bases from V and 0 from J; bases not matched to a gene: 5. The CDR3 DNA follows: TGTGCCAGCAGGCCCGGGACAGGGTACCAAGAGACCCAGTACTTC. It translates to CASRPGTGYQETQYF.

In DNA, the CDR3 is TGCAGCTCACGGTGGGGGGGGAATGAGCAGTTCTTC. Translating it yields CSSRWGGNEQFF. The gene calls are TRBV29-1 and TRBJ2-7; TRBD2 aligns across 7 bases. The end of the DNA fits TRBJ2-1 better, so the J call may be wrong. Germline V gene lookup returns CDR1 SQVTM and CDR2 ANQGSEA. There are 12 residues in the CDR3.

The chain carries TRBV7-9 and TRBJ2-5, with TRBD1 identical over 10 bases. The J segment lost 10 bases and the V segment lost 6 bases, leaving 14 bases of the junction unmatched. Germline CDR1 reads SEHNR; CDR2 reads FQNEAQ (reference sequence). This CDR3 is 15 amino acids long. CDR3 DNA sequence: TGTGCCAGCAGTTCCGGACAGGGGGAATTAGCTAGCCAGTACTTC. It encodes CASSSGQGELASQYF.

This chain joins TRBV5-1 and TRBJ2-6, with TRBD2 as a possible D gene (5 bases). The CDR3 consists of 17 residues. V was clipped by 2 bases and J by 3 bases, with 15 bases between them. Germline CDR1 reads SGHRS; CDR2 reads YFSETQ. The DNA of the CDR3 is TGCGCCAGCAGCTTTAGTGGGTTCCGGGATGGGGCCAACGTCCTGACTTTC. This encodes CASSFSGFRDGANVLTF.

This clonotype was observed many times. The chain has TRBV9 and TRBJ2-7; D gene uncertain. V was trimmed by 3 bases and J by 4 bases, leaving 8 bases between them. The CDR3 is 12 amino acids. CDR1 is SGDLS and CDR2 is YYNGEE in the germline V gene. CDR3 amino acids: CASSGNGYEQYF. The CDR3 DNA sequence: TGTGCCAGCAGCGGCAATGGTTACGAGCAGTACTTC. The variable domain in full, with the rest retrieved from reference TRBV9 and TRBJ2-7, is DSGVTQTPKHLITATGQRVTLRCSPRSGDLSVYWYQQSLDQGLQFLIQYYNGEERAKGNILERFSAQQFPDLHSELNLSSLELGDSALYFCASSGNGYEQYFGPGTRLTVT.

This clonotype was seen repeatedly, ten times or more. The chain carries TRBV13 and TRBJ2-7; D unresolved. V was pared by 5 bases and J by 0 bases, with 17 bases between. This CDR3 spans 16 amino acids. Per germline, CDR1 PRHDT and CDR2 FYEKMQ (reference sequence). In DNA, the CDR3 is TGTGCCAGCAGCACCCGACGGGCAACGGGCTCCTACGAGCAGTACTTC. This translates into CASSTRRATGSYEQYF.

Ten or more counts support this clonotype. The CDR3 sequence: CSEGLVGFGYTF. The CDR3 DNA sequence: TGCAGCGAAGGACTCGTCGGGTTTGGCTACACCTTC. V is TRBV29-1 and J is TRBJ1-2, with no clear D. CDR1 SQVTM and CDR2 ANQGSEA come from the germline V gene. The CDR3 is 12 residues long. The V and J ends lost 7 bases and 7 bases respectively, with 16 bases between them.

This clonotype was counted between two and nine times. V is TRBV7-3 and J is TRBJ1-1; no clear D gene. V lost 2 bases and J lost 8, with 12 bases in between. CDR3 length: 13 residues. Germline V CDR1 and CDR2: SGHTA, FQGTGA. In nucleotides, the CDR3 is TGTGCCAGCAGCTTACTCCCTACAAGGGAAGCTTTCTTT. Translation: CASSLLPTREAFF.

Points on this clonotype: This may be a read error: a much more frequent sequence differs by one nucleotide. The chain employs TRBV12-3 or TRBV12-4 and TRBJ1-5; D possibly corresponds to TRBD1 (5 bases). Trimming cost V 1 base and J 4 bases, with 11 bases left between them. The CDR3 is 15 residues long. The CDR3 DNA reads TGTGCCAGCAGTTTAGTCGGGGCAGCAAATCAGCCCCAGCATTTT. Translation gives CASSLVGAANQPQHF.

The CDR3 loop reads CASSHGTGGNYGYTF. DNA for the CDR3: TGTGCCAGCAGCCACGGGACAGGGGGTAACTATGGCTACACCTTC. This chain uses TRBV3-1 with TRBJ1-2, with TRBD1 matching over 11 bases. CDR1 is LGHDT, CDR2 YNNKEL, per germline (reference sequence). The CDR3 totals 15 residues. Unmatched junction bases numbered 1, after V lost 3 bases and J lost 1 base.

This clonotype was found many times. J is TRBJ1-5 and V is TRBV12-3 or TRBV12-4; 8 bases match TRBD1. The trim removed 5 bases at V and 7 bases at J, leaving 4 bases unmatched. The CDR3 contains 13 residues. The CDR3: CASSDRGEQPQHF. In DNA form, the CDR3 reads TGTGCCAGCAGTGACAGGGGTGAGCAGCCCCAGCATTTT.

The table lists this clonotype with a few counts. The chain joins TRBV7-9 to TRBJ2-7; weak D call: TRBD2 (6 bases). The CDR3 is made up of 14 amino acids. Germline CDR1 SEHNR, CDR2 FQNEAQ (reference sequence). Trimming removed 5 bases from V and 3 bases from J, with 14 bases in between. The CDR3 protein is CASSHLGGSYEQYF. The CDR3 DNA reads TGTGCCAGCAGCCACCTCGGGGGAAGCTACGAGCAGTACTTC.

This clonotype was detected once. The J gene is TRBJ2-1, the V gene TRBV24-1; the D is unclear. V was clipped by 7 bases and J by 0 bases, with 6 bases between them. The CDR3 length is 13 residues. In germline, CDR1 is KGHDR, CDR2 SFDVKD. CDR3 loop: CATRESSYNEQFF. The CDR3 DNA reads as TGTGCCACCAGGGAGAGCTCCTACAATGAGCAGTTCTTC.

This clonotype was seen a handful of times. The rearrangement links TRBV2 to TRBJ2-1; D is uncertain. The CDR3 contains 16 residues. CDR1 and CDR2 from the germline V gene are SNHLY and FYNNEI. The ends were cut back, 0 bases at V and 0 bases at J, with 9 bases in the middle. The CDR3 bases are TGTGCCAGCAGTGAAGCGCTTCGGTCCTCCTACAATGAGCAGTTCTTC. Encoded protein: CASSEALRSSYNEQFF.

This clonotype occurred many times. This rearrangement joins TRBV5-6 to TRBJ1-5; D might be TRBD1 (5 bases). The CDR3 totals 16 residues. Trimming took 2 bases from V and 1 from J, leaving 13 bases between them. CDR1 SGHDT and CDR2 YYEEEE come from the germline V gene. CDR3 DNA sequence: TGTGCCAGCAGCTTTGGGGTTCGGGACAGCAATCAGCCCCAGCATTTT. This gives the protein CASSFGVRDSNQPQHF.